The next 29 T cell receptor beta chains were all read from a single sample in a study of immune evolution from preneoplasia to lung adenocarcinoma. TCRdb keeps only in-frame clones here, not all; method: immunoSEQ multiplex PCR. Among 23,000 or so clones listed, 75% were seen once. Input material: FFPE invasive lung adenocarcinoma tissue. The receptors stem from a person between 55 and 69 years old with lung adenocarcinoma.

The genes are TRBV5-4 and TRBJ2-5; the match to TRBD2 covers 13 bases. The germline gives CDR1 SGHNT, CDR2 YYREEE (reference sequence). This CDR3 is built from 15 residues. V shed 5 bases, J shed 3 bases, and the junction held 4 bases outside the gene matches. The CDR3 sequence is CASRGGLAGEETQYF. CDR3 in DNA: TGTGCCAGCAGAGGAGGACTAGCGGGAGAAGAGACCCAGTACTTC.

The chain combines TRBV27 with TRBJ2-7; D possibly matches TRBD1 or TRBD2 (5 bases each). Between the trimmed V and J ends, which lost 2 bases and 2 bases, there was a span of 13 bases. Germline V lookup: CDR1 MNHEY, CDR2 SMNVEV (reference sequence). This CDR3 has 15 amino acids. Written as DNA, the CDR3 is TGTGCCAGCAGTTTACTACCGGGACCTACCTACGAGCAGTACTTC. This gives the protein CASSLLPGPTYEQYF.

The chain is built from TRBV7-2 and TRBJ2-7, with 10 bases identical to TRBD1. The CDR3 totals 14 residues. Germline V gene data show CDR1 as SGHTA and CDR2 as FQGNSA. Trimming took 5 bases from V and 7 from J; bases not matched to a gene: 8. CDR3 sequence reads: CASSPGTGAREQYF. The CDR3 nucleotides are TGTGCCAGCAGCCCCGGGACAGGGGCCCGGGAGCAGTACTTC.

The chain links TRBV2 to TRBJ1-4, with D unclear. V lost 8 bases and J 8 bases, leaving 18 bases between the germline ends. CDR1 SNHLY and CDR2 FYNNEI come from the germline V gene. This CDR3 is built from 14 residues. CDR3 nucleotide sequence: TGTGCCAGCTCCCCCGACTATAACTTGGAAAAACTGTTTTTT. Translating it yields CASSPDYNLEKLFF.

The V and J genes are TRBV14 and TRBJ2-7, with 7 bases identical to TRBD2. The CDR3 extends over 14 amino acids. V gave up 1 base and J gave up 2 bases; unmatched junction bases: 2. Germline CDR1 and CDR2: SGHDN and FVKESK. Here the CDR3 reads CASSQAGLTYEQYF. In DNA form, the CDR3 reads TGTGCCAGCAGCCAAGCGGGACTAACCTACGAGCAGTACTTC.

This clone has more than one count but fewer than ten. The genes are TRBV6-5 and TRBJ1-5; no reliable D call. V shed 4 bases and J shed 0 bases, with 10 bases lying between them. Germline CDR1 MNHEY, CDR2 SVGAGI. CDR3 size: 15 residues. DNA for the CDR3: TGTGCCAGCAGTTCGTACGGGCTTAGCAATCAGCCCCAGCATTTT. Translated: CASSSYGLSNQPQHF.

V and J are TRBV9 and TRBJ2-7, with D perhaps TRBD2 (8 bases). The CDR3 has 16 residues. In germline, CDR1 is SGDLS, CDR2 YYNGEE. V dropped 3 bases and J dropped 4 bases, with 20 bases sitting between them. The DNA of the CDR3 is TGTGCCAGCAGCGAGGGGGCAGCGGGAGTAGGGTACGAGCAGTACTTC. This translates into CASSEGAAGVGYEQYF.

This clone showed up just once. This chain connects TRBV11-2 to TRBJ2-5; 15 bases line up with TRBD2. From germline, CDR1 is SGHAT and CDR2 FQNNGV. Trimming at V came to 4 bases and at J to 7 bases, leaving 4 bases not matched to a gene. The CDR3 loop spans 15 amino acids. The CDR3 DNA reads as TGTGCCAGCAGCTCTCGGACTAGCGGGGGGGGGACCCAGTACTTC. Protein: CASSSRTSGGGTQYF.

The chain carries TRBV5-1 and TRBJ2-5, with D possibly matching TRBD1 (6 bases). V was cut by 5 bases and J by 0 bases, with 11 bases left in between. This CDR3 is 14 amino acids long. Germline CDR1 reads SGHRS; CDR2 reads YFSETQ. Written as DNA, the CDR3 is TGCGCCAGCAGACAAGGACAGTACCAAGAGACCCAGTACTTC. Translating gives CASRQGQYQETQYF.

The CDR3 DNA sequence: TGTGCCAGTAGTATAGGGCAGGGCCGGTCCCGAAATGAAGCTTTCTTT. This encodes CASSIGQGRSRNEAFF. V and J are TRBV19 and TRBJ1-1, with a tentative D call TRBD1 (5 bases). The CDR3 totals 16 residues. Between the trimmed V and J ends, which lost 1 base and 7 bases, there was a span of 19 bases. CDR1 is LNHDA, CDR2 SQIVND, per germline (reference sequence). The full variable domain, rest sourced from reference TRBV19 and TRBJ1-1, is DGGITQSPKYLFRKEGQNVTLSCEQNLNHDAMYWYRQDPGQGLRLIYYSQIVNDFQKGDIAEGYSVSREKKESFPLTVTSAQKNPTAFYLCASSIGQGRSRNEAFFGQGTRLTVV.

CDR3 sequence reads: CAWSVLAVHEQYF. The CDR3 region has the DNA TGTGCCTGGAGTGTACTAGCGGTTCACGAGCAGTACTTC. This chain joins TRBV30 and TRBJ2-7; 8 bases align to TRBD2. Trimming removed 0 bases from V and 5 bases from J; junction bases left unmatched: 3. Looked up from germline, CDR1 is GTSNPN and CDR2 is SVGIG (reference sequence). The length of the CDR3 is 13 residues.

V and J are TRBV29-1 and TRBJ2-3, with D tentatively TRBD2 (5 bases). This CDR3 spans 14 amino acids. Trimming pared 8 bases from V and 4 bases from J, leaving 19 bases between. From germline, CDR1 is SQVTM and CDR2 ANQGSEA. The CDR3 protein is CSSRGSSSADTQYF. The CDR3 DNA reads as TGCAGCTCCCGGGGTTCTAGCTCCGCAGATACGCAGTATTTT.

This clone was recorded a few times. The gene calls are TRBV6-4 and TRBJ2-3; 10 bases match TRBD2. The germline gives CDR1 MRHNA, CDR2 SNTAGT. V gave up 4 bases and J gave up 3 bases; unmatched junction bases: 10. The CDR3 spans 17 residues. The CDR3 is CASSAEAGGRGTDTQYF. The CDR3, as DNA: TGTGCCAGCAGTGCTGAAGCGGGAGGGCGCGGAACAGATACGCAGTATTTT.

The V gene is TRBV28, the J gene TRBJ2-2; 11 bases are shared with TRBD2. The CDR3 has 18 residues. Germline values: CDR1 MDHEN, CDR2 SYDVKM. V shed 5 bases, J shed 5 bases, and the junction held 13 bases outside the gene matches. The chain's CDR3 is CASSPKPLTSGSTGELFF. CDR3 DNA sequence: TGTGCCAGCAGTCCTAAACCCCTTACTAGCGGGAGTACCGGGGAGCTGTTTTTT.

The CDR3 loop is CASSLAGVKETQYF. The CDR3 coding sequence is TGTGCCAGTAGTCTCGCGGGGGTAAAGGAGACCCAGTACTTC. V is TRBV19 and J is TRBJ2-5; 7 bases map to TRBD2. This CDR3 has 14 amino acids. V dropped 5 bases and J dropped 5; count of bases not matched to a gene: 8. Germline CDR1 reads LNHDA; CDR2 reads SQIVND (reference sequence).

The chain carries TRBV29-1 and TRBJ2-7; 8 bases map to TRBD2. Germline V gene data show CDR1 as SQVTM and CDR2 as ANQGSEA. J was trimmed by 2 bases and V by 4 bases; bases with no gene match: 7. This CDR3 has 14 amino acids. The CDR3 DNA follows: TGCAGCGTTGCCCTAGCGGGCGCACCCTACGAGCAGTACTTC. Amino acid sequence: CSVALAGAPYEQYF.

The chain employs TRBV28 and TRBJ1-5; 8 bases align to TRBD1. Per germline, CDR1 MDHEN and CDR2 SYDVKM. This CDR3 spans 13 amino acids. Germline trimming cut 6 bases from V and 5 bases from J; bases unmatched to any gene: 3. CDR3 protein: CASRWDRYQPQHF. For the CDR3, the DNA is TGTGCCAGCAGATGGGACAGGTATCAGCCCCAGCATTTT.

The chain employs TRBV29-1 and TRBJ2-5, with 14 nucleotides matching TRBD2. There are 18 residues in the CDR3. The V segment lost 7 bases and the J segment 5 bases; nucleotides outside the gene matches: 18. Germline V gene sequence: CDR1 SQVTM, CDR2 ANQGSEA. The DNA for the CDR3 is TGCAGCGCCTCCGGACTAGCGGGAGGTGGGGGGCCAAGGGAGACCCAGTACTTC. Protein: CSASGLAGGGGPRETQYF.

In DNA, the CDR3 is TGTGCCAGCAGCCAAGCCCGATGGGGGGTTGAGGACACTGAAGCTTTCTTT. Amino acid sequence: CASSQARWGVEDTEAFF. The chain joins TRBV11-3 to TRBJ1-1, with D perhaps matching TRBD1 (5 bases). The germline gives CDR1 SGHNT, CDR2 YENEEA. The CDR3 loop spans 17 amino acids. The V and J ends lost 5 bases and 3 bases respectively, with 22 bases between them.

In regard to this clone: Other DNA sequences in the sample encode the same CDR3. The CDR3 sequence is CASSRQGTNYGYTF. Written as DNA, the CDR3 is TGTGCCAGTAGTAGACAGGGCACTAACTATGGCTACACCTTC. The chain carries TRBV19 and TRBJ1-2; 7 positions match TRBD1. V lost 4 bases and J lost 0; bases outside the gene matches: 2. From germline, CDR1 is LNHDA and CDR2 SQIVND (reference sequence). There are 14 residues in the CDR3.

J is TRBJ1-1 and V is TRBV14; no clear D. The V gene lost 1 base and the J gene lost 4 bases, with 4 bases spanning the gap. The CDR3 length is 12 residues. The germline V gene has CDR1 SGHDN and CDR2 FVKESK. Written as DNA, the CDR3 is TGTGCCAGCAGCCAAGGTGGCACTGAAGCTTTCTTT. As protein: CASSQGGTEAFF.

This clone came up once. The rearrangement joins TRBV28 to TRBJ2-5; unclear D gene. V was cut by 4 bases and J by 5 bases, with 14 bases left in between. The length of the CDR3 is 14 residues. Germline assignment: CDR1 MDHEN and CDR2 SYDVKM. This CDR3 reads CASSSASPQETQYF. DNA of the CDR3: TGTGCCAGCAGTTCTGCCAGCCCACAGGAGACCCAGTACTTC. Using reference TRBV28 and TRBJ2-5 for the parts outside the CDR3, the full variable domain is DVKVTQSSRYLVKRTGEKVFLECVQDMDHENMFWYRQDPGLGLRLIYFSYDVKMKEKGDIPEGYSVSREKKERFSLILESASTNQTSMYLCASSSASPQETQYFGPGTRLLVL.

The genes are TRBV28 and TRBJ2-2; D possibly corresponds to TRBD2 (5 bases). Trimming took 3 bases from V and 7 from J, leaving 9 bases between them. The CDR3 is made up of 13 amino acids. Germline assignment: CDR1 MDHEN and CDR2 SYDVKM. Written as DNA, the CDR3 is TGTGCCAGCAGTTTCGCCGGGAACGGGGAGCTGTTTTTT. It specifies CASSFAGNGELFF.

This sequence joins TRBV2 and TRBJ1-1; D remains unclear. V dropped 2 bases and J dropped 5 bases, with 3 bases sitting between them. Per germline, CDR1 SNHLY and CDR2 FYNNEI. CDR3 length: 11 amino acids. The CDR3 sequence: CASSEITEAFF. CDR3 coding DNA: TGTGCCAGCAGTGAAATTACTGAAGCTTTCTTT.

The genes are TRBV11-3 and TRBJ2-7, with 12 bases lining up with TRBD2. The germline V gene encodes CDR1 SGHNT and CDR2 YENEEA. Unmatched junction bases numbered 15, after V lost 3 bases and J lost 9 bases. The CDR3 loop spans 17 amino acids. This chain's CDR3 is CASSFSATSGSGLGQYF. The CDR3 DNA reads TGTGCCAGCAGCTTCTCGGCGACTAGCGGGAGCGGGTTGGGGCAGTACTTC.

The chain links TRBV5-1 to TRBJ1-1; tentative D call: TRBD1 (5 bases). The ends were cut back, 0 bases at V and 4 bases at J, with 16 bases in the middle. CDR1 SGHRS and CDR2 YFSETQ come from the germline V gene. There are 16 residues in the CDR3. The CDR3 spells CASSLATGALGTEAFF. Here the CDR3 DNA reads TGCGCCAGCAGCTTGGCCACCGGGGCCCTGGGCACTGAAGCTTTCTTT.

V is TRBV5-4 and J is TRBJ2-5; TRBD1 agrees at 8 bases. V trimming: 4 bases; J trimming: 3 bases; junction bases outside the gene matches: 2. Germline V gene data show CDR1 as SGHNT and CDR2 as YYREEE (reference sequence). CDR3 length: 13 amino acids. This chain's CDR3 is CASSQTGEETQYF. CDR3 sequence (DNA): TGTGCCAGCAGCCAGACAGGGGAAGAGACCCAGTACTTC.

This sequence joins TRBV6-1 and TRBJ1-3, with a weak D call TRBD1 (6 bases). V lost 7 bases to trimming and J lost 0 bases, with 10 bases between them. Germline-derived CDR1 and CDR2 are MNHNS and SASEGT. The CDR3 spans 14 residues. CDR3 loop: CASTGQTSGNTIYF. CDR3 nucleotide sequence: TGTGCCAGCACCGGACAGACCTCTGGAAACACCATATATTTT.

The chain carries TRBV5-1 and TRBJ2-5; no clear D. Germline values: CDR1 SGHRS, CDR2 YFSETQ. The CDR3 runs to 14 residues. The V gene lost 1 base and the J gene lost 2 bases, with 9 bases spanning the gap. The CDR3 sequence: CASSLLLDQETQYF. The CDR3 region has the DNA TGCGCCAGCAGCTTGTTGCTAGATCAAGAGACCCAGTACTTC.